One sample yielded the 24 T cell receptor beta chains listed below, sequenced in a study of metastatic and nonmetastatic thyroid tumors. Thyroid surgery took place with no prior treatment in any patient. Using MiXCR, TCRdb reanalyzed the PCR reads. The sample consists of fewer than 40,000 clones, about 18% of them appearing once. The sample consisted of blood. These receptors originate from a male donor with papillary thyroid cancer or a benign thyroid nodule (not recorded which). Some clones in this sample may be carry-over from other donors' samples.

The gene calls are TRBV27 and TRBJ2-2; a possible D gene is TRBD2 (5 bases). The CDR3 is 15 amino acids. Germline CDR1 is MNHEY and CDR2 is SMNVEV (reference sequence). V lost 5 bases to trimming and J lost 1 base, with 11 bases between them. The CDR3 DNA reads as TGTGCCAGCAGTATTGAGGGATGGAACACCGGGGAGCTGTTTTTT. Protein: CASSIEGWNTGELFF.

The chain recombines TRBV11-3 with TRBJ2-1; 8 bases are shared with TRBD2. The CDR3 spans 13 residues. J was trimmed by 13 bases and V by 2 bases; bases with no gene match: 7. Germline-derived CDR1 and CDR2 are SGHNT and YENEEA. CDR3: CASSLTTGGPQFF. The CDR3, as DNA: TGTGCCAGCAGCTTAACTACGGGAGGGCCACAGTTCTTC.

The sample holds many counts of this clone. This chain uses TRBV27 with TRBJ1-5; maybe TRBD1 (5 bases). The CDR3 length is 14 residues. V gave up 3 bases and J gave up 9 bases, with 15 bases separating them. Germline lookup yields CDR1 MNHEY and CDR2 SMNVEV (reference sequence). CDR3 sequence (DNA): TGTGCCAGCAGTTTGGGGGGGGGGAATGGGCCCCAGCATTTT. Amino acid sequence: CASSLGGGNGPQHF.

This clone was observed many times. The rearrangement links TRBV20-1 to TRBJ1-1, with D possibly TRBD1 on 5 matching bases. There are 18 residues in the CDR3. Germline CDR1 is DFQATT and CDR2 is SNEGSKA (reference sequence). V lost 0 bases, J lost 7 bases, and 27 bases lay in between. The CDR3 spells CSARDFIRTRDPTVEAFF. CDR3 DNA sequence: TGCAGTGCTAGAGATTTTATTCGAACGAGGGACCCGACCGTTGAAGCTTTCTTT.

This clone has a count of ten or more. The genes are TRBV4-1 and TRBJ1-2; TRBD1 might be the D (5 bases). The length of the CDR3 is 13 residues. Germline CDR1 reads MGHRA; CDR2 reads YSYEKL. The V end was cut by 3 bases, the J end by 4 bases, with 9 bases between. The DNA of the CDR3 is TGCGCCAGCAGCCACGGGCAGGGCTATGGCTACACCTTC. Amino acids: CASSHGQGYGYTF.

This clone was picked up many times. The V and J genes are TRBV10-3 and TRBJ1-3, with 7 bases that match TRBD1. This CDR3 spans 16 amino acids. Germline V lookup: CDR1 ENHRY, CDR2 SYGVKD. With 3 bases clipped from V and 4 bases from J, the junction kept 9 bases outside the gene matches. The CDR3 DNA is TGTGCCATCAGTGAAATCGAGGGGGCTGCCGGAAACACCATATATTTT. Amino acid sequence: CAISEIEGAAGNTIYF.

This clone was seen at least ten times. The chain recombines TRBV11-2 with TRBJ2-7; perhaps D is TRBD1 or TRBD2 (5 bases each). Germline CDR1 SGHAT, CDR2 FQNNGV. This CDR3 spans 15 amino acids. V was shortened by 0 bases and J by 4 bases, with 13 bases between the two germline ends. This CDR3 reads CASSLDLGAGYEQYF. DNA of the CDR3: TGTGCCAGCAGCTTAGATCTCGGGGCCGGTTACGAGCAGTACTTC.

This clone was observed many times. In DNA form, the CDR3 reads TGTGCCAGCAACAGTCTGCCCTATAATTCACCCCTCCACTTT. It yields the protein CASNSLPYNSPLHF. The chain is built from TRBV28 and TRBJ1-6; unclear D gene. CDR1 is MDHEN, CDR2 SYDVKM, per germline. Trimming removed 7 bases from V and 2 bases from J, with 9 bases in between. The CDR3 runs to 14 residues.

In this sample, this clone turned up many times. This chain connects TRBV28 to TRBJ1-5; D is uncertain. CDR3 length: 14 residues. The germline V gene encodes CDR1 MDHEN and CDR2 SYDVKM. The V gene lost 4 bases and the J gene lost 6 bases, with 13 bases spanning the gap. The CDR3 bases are TGTGCCAGCAGTTCCTCACGGCGGGGTCAGCCCCAGCATTTT. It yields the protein CASSSSRRGQPQHF.

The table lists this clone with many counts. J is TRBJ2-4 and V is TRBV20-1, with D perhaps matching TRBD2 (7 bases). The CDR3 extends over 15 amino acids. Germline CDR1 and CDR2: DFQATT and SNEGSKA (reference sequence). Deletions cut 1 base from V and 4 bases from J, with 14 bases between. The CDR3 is CSARVNGGAKNIQYF. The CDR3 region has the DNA TGCAGTGCTAGAGTAAATGGGGGGGCGAAAAACATTCAGTACTTC.

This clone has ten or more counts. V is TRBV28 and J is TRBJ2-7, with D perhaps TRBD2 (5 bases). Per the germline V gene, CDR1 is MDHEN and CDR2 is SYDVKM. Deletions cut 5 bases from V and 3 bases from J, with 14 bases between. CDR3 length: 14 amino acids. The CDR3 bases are TGTGCCAGCAGTCCCCCCGGGGAGAACTACGAGCAGTACTTC. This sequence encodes CASSPPGENYEQYF.

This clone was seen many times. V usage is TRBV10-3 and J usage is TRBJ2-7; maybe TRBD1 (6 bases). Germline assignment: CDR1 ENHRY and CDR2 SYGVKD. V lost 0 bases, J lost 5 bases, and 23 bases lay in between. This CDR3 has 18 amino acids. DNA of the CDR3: TGTGCCATCAGTGAGTCCGGGGTCACAGGGAGCGCCGACCACGAGCAGTACTTC. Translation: CAISESGVTGSADHEQYF.

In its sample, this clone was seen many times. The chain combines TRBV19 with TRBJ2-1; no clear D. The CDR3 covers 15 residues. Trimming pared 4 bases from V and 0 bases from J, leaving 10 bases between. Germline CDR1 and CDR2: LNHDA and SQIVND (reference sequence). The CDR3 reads CASSKTDSSYNEQFF. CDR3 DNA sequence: TGTGCCAGTAGTAAAACAGATAGCTCCTACAATGAGCAGTTCTTC. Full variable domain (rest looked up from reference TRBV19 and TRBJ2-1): DGGITQSPKYLFRKEGQNVTLSCEQNLNHDAMYWYRQDPGQGLRLIYYSQIVNDFQKGDIAEGYSVSREKKESFPLTVTSAQKNPTAFYLCASSKTDSSYNEQFFGPGTRLTVL.

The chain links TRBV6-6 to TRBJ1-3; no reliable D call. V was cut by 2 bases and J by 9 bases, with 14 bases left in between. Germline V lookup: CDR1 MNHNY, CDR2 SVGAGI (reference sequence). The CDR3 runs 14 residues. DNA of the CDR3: TGTGCCAGCAGTTACGAAGGACCCTCAGGCACCATATATTTT. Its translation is CASSYEGPSGTIYF.

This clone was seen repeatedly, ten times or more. The CDR3 nucleotides are TGCGCCAGCAGGACGAGGACCGGTTACACTGAAGCTTTCTTT. As protein: CASRTRTGYTEAFF. The chain has TRBV5-1 and TRBJ1-1; no firm D call. The germline V gene encodes CDR1 SGHRS and CDR2 YFSETQ. V was clipped by 5 bases and J by 3 bases, with 14 bases between them. CDR3 length equals 14 residues.

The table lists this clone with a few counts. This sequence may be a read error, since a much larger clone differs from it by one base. In DNA, the CDR3 is TGTGCCAGCAGCGATAGCGGCATCTCCTACAATGAGCAGTTCTTC. It yields the protein CASSDSGISYNEQFF. The rearrangement joins TRBV6-1 to TRBJ2-1; maybe TRBD2 (6 bases). Trimming cost V 6 bases and J 0 bases, with 12 bases left between them. There are 15 residues in the CDR3. From germline, CDR1 is MNHNS and CDR2 SASEGT.

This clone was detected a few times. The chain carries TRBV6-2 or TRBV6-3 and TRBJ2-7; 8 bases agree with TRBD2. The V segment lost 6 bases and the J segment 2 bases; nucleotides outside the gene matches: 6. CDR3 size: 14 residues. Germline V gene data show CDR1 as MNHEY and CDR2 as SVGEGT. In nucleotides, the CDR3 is TGTGCCAGCAGCATAGCGGGGATAACCTACGAGCAGTACTTC. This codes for CASSIAGITYEQYF.

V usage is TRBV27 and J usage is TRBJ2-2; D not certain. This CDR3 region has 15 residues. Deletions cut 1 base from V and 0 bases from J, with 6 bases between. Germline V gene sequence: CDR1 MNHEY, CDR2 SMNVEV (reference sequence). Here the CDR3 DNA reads TGTGCCAGCAGTTTATATGCGGCGAACACCGGGGAGCTGTTTTTT. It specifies CASSLYAANTGELFF.

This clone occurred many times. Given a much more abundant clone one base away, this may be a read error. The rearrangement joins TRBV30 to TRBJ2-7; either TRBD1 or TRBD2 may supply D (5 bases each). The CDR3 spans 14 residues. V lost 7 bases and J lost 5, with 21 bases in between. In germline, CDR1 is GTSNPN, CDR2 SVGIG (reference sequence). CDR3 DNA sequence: TGTGCCTCGACCCAGGCTTGGGGGAGCGACGAGCAGTACTTC. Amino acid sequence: CASTQAWGSDEQYF.

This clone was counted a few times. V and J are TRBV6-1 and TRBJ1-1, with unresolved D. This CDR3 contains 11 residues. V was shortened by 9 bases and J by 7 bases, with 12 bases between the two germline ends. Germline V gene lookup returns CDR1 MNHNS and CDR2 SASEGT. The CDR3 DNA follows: TGTGCCAGTTATAGACGTGATGAAGCTTTCTTT. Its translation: CASYRRDEAFF.

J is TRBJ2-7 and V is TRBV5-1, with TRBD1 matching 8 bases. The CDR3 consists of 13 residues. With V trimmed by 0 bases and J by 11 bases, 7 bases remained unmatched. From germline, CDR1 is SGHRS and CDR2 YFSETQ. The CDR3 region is CASSLAGDRTEYF. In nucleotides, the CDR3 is TGCGCCAGCAGCTTGGCAGGGGACAGGACAGAGTACTTC.

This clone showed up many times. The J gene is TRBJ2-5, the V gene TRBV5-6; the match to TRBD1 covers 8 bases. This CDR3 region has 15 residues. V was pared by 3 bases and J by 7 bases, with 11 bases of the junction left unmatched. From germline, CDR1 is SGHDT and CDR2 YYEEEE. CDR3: CASSSLKPGQVTQYF. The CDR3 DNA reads TGTGCCAGCAGCTCATTAAAACCGGGACAGGTGACCCAGTACTTC.

The CDR3 loop reads CASSLDLKLSYTF. CDR3 sequence (DNA): TGTGCCAGCAGCTTAGACTTGAAGTTGAGCTACACCTTC. The rearrangement links TRBV11-3 to TRBJ1-2, with no clear D. The ends were cut back, 0 bases at V and 9 bases at J, with 11 bases in the middle. CDR3 length: 13 amino acids. Germline CDR1 is SGHNT and CDR2 is YENEEA.

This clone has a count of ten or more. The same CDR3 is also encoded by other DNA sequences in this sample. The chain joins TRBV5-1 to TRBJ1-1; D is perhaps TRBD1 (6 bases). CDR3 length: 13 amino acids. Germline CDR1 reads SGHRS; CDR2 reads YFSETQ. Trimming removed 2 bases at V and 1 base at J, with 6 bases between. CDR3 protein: CASSLGGNTEAFF. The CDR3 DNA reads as TGCGCCAGCAGCTTAGGGGGGAACACTGAAGCTTTCTTT.